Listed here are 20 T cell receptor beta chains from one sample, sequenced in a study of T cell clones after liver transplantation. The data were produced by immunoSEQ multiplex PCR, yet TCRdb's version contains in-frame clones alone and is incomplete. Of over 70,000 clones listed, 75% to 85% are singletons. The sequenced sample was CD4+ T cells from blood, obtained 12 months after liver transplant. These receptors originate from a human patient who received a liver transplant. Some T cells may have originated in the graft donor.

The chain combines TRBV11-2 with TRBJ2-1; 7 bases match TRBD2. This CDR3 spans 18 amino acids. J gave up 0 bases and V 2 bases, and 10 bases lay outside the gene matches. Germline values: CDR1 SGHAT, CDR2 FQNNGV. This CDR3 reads CASSLLKAGLSSYNEQFF. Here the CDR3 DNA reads TGTGCCAGCAGCTTATTGAAAGCGGGGCTAAGCTCCTACAATGAGCAGTTCTTC.

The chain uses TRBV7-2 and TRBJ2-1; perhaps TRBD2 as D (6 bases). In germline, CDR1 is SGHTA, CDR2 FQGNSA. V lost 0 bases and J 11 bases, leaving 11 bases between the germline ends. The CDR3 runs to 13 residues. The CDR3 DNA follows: TGTGCCAGCAGCTTAGCGTCAGGAGGGAAGCAGTTCTTC. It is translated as CASSLASGGKQFF.

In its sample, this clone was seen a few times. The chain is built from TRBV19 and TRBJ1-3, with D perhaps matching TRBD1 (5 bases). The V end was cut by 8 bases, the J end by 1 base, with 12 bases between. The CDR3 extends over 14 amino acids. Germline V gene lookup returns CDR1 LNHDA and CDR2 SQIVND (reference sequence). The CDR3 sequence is CASCRGGSGNTIYF. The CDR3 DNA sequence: TGTGCCAGTTGCCGGGGGGGATCTGGAAACACCATATATTTT. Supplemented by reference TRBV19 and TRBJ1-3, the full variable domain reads DGGITQSPKYLFRKEGQNVTLSCEQNLNHDAMYWYRQDPGQGLRLIYYSQIVNDFQKGDIAEGYSVSREKKESFPLTVTSAQKNPTAFYLCASCRGGSGNTIYFGEGSWLTVV.

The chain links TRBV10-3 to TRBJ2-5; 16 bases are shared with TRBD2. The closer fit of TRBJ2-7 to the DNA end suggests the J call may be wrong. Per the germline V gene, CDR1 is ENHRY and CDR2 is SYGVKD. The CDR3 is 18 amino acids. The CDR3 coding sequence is TGTGCCATCAGTGACAGGGGACTAGCGGGAGGGCCCTCCTACGAGCAGTACTTC. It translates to CAISDRGLAGGPSYEQYF.

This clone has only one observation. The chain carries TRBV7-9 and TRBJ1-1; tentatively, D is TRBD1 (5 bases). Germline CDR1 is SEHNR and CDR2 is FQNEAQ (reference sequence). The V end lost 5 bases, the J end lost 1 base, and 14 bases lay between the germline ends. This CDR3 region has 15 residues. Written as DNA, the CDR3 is TGTGCCAGCAGCGCGATTCGACAGAAGAACACTGAAGCTTTCTTT. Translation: CASSAIRQKNTEAFF.

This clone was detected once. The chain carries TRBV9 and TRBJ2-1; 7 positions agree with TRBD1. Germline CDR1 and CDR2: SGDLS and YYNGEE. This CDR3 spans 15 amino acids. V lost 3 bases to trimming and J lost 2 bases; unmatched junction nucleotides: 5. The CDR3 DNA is TGTGCCAGCAGCGCAACAGGGGACACCTACAATGAGCAGTTCTTC. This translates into CASSATGDTYNEQFF.

The CDR3 DNA reads as TGCGCCAGCAGCTTTGAGGGGAACACCATATATTTT. Translated: CASSFEGNTIYF. The chain carries TRBV5-1 and TRBJ1-3; TRBD1 might be the D (5 bases). CDR3 size: 12 residues. The germline V gene has CDR1 SGHRS and CDR2 YFSETQ. The V end was cut by 2 bases, the J end by 7 bases, with 7 bases between.

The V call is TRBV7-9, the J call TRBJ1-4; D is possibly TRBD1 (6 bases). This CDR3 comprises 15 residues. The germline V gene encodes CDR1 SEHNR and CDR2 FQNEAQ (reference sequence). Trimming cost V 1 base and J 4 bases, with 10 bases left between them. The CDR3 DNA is TGTGCCAGCAGCTTAGGAGGGGGGTATAATGAAAAACTGTTTTTT. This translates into CASSLGGGYNEKLFF.

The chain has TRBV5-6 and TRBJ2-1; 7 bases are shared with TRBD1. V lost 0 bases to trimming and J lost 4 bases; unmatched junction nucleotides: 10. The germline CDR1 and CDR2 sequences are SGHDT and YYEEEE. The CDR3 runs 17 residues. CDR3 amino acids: CASSLAVWGQTYNEQFF. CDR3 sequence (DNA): TGTGCCAGCAGCTTGGCGGTATGGGGACAGACATACAATGAGCAGTTCTTC.

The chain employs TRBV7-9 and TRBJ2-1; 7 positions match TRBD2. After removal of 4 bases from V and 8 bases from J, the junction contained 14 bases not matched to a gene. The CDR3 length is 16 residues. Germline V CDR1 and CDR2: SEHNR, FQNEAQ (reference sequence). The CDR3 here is CASSYGLAAARHEQFF. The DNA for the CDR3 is TGTGCCAGCAGCTACGGGCTAGCGGCAGCTCGTCATGAGCAGTTCTTC. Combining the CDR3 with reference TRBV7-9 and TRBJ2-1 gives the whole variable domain DTGVSQNPRHKITKRGQNVTFRCDPISEHNRLYWYRQTLGQGPEFLTYFQNEAQLEKSRLLSDRFSAERPKGSFSTLEIQRTEQGDSAMYLCASSYGLAAARHEQFFGPGTRLTVL.

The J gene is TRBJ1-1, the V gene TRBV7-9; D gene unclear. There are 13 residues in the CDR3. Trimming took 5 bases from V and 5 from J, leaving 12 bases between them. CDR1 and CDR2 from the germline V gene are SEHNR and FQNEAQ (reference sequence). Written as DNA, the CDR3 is TGTGCCAGCAGCCTCAACTCGGGAACTGAAGCTTTCTTT. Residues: CASSLNSGTEAFF.

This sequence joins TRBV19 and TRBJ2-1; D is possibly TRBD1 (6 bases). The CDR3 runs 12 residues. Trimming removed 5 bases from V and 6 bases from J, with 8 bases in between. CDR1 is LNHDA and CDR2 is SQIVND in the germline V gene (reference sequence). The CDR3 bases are TGTGCCAGTAGTCTCAGGGGCAATGAGCAGTTCTTC. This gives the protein CASSLRGNEQFF.

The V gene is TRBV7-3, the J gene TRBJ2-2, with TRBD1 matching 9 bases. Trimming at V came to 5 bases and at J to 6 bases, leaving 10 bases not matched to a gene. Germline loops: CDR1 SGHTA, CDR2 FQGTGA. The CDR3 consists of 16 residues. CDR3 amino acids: CASSPRAQGAAGELFF. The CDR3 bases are TGTGCCAGCAGCCCCCGGGCACAGGGGGCTGCCGGGGAGCTGTTTTTT.

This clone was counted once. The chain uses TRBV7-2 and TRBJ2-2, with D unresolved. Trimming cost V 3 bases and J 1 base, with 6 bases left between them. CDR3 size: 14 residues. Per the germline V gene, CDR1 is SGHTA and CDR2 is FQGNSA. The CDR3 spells CASSFGWNTGELFF. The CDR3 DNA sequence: TGTGCCAGCAGCTTCGGGTGGAACACCGGGGAGCTGTTTTTT.

CDR3: CASTLAGEGSYEQYF. As DNA, the CDR3 is TGTGCCAGCACATTAGCCGGAGAGGGGTCCTACGAGCAGTACTTC. The chain is built from TRBV6-1 and TRBJ2-7, with D tentatively TRBD1 or TRBD2 (5 bases each). The CDR3 has 15 amino acids. CDR1 MNHNS and CDR2 SASEGT come from the germline V gene. Trimming removed 7 bases at V and 1 base at J, with 17 bases between.

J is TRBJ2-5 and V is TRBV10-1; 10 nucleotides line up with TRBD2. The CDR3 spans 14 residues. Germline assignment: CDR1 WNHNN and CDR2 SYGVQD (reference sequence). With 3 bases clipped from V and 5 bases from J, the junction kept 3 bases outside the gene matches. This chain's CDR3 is CASSESSGSETQYF. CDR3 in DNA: TGCGCCAGCAGTGAATCTAGCGGGAGTGAGACCCAGTACTTC.

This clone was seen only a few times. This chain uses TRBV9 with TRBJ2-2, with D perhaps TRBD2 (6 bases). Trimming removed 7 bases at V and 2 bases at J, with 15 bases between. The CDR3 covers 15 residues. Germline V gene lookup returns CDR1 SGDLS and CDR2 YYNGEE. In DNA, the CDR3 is TGTGCCAGCGGTGCCGGGACTGTTAACACCGGGGAGCTGTTTTTT. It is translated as CASGAGTVNTGELFF.

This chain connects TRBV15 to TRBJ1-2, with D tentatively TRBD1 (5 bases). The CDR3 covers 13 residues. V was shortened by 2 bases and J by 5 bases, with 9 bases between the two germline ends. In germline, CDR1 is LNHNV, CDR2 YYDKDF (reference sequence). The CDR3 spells CATSRRRGYGYTF. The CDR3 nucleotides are TGTGCCACCAGCAGACGGCGGGGGTATGGCTACACCTTC.

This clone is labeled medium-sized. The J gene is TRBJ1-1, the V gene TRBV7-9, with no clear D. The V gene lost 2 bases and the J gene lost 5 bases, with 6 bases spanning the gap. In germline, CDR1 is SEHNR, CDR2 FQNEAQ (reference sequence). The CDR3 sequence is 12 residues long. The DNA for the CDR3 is TGTGCCAGCAGCTTAAGGACTACTGAAGCTTTCTTT. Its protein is CASSLRTTEAFF.

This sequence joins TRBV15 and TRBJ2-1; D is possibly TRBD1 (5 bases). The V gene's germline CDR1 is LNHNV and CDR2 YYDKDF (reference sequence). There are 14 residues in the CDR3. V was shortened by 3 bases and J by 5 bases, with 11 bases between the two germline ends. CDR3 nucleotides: TGTGCCACCAGCAGGATGACAGTTAACAATGAGCAGTTCTTC. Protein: CATSRMTVNNEQFF.